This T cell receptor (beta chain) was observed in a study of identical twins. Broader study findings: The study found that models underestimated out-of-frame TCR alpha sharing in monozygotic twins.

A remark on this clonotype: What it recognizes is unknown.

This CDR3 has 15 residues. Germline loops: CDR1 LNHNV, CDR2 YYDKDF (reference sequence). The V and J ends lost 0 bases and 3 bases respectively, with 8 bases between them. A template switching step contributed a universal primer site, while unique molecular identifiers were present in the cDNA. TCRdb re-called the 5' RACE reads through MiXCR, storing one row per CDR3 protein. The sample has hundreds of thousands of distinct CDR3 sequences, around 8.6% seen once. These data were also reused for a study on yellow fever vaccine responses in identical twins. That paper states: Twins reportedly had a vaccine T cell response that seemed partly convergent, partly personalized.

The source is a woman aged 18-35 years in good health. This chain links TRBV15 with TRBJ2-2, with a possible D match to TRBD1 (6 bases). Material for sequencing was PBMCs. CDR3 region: CATSREGAHTGELFF. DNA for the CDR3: TGTGCCACCAGCAGAGAGGGGGCCCACACCGGGGAGCTGTTTTTT.